This paragraph reports one T cell receptor beta chain. CDR3 length: 21 amino acids. V lost 5 bases, J lost 0 bases, and 26 bases lay in between. Germline-derived CDR1 and CDR2 are LNHNV and YYDKDF (reference sequence). The protocol was immunoSEQ multiplex PCR, while the TCRdb copy is restricted to in-frame clones and leaves out a portion. The sample includes about 200,000 clones, more than 85% seen only once; the top ten take around 2.7%. This sample stems from a study of blood T cell repertoires in COVID-19. The V gene is TRBV15, the J gene TRBJ2-6, with a weak D call TRBD2 (5 bases). Sequencing was carried out using peripheral blood. This receptor was obtained from a man between 60 and 75 years old with acute or convalescent COVID-19. The CDR3 coding sequence is TGTGCCACCAGCCGGGGAGTTTTAGGCCTAGGAAAGGGCTCTGGGGCCAACGTCCTGACTTTC. Translating it yields CATSRGVLGLGKGSGANVLTF.